This entry lists 14 T cell receptor beta chains sequenced from one sample in a study of identical twins (dated by TCRdb to 2016 to 2017). Receptor libraries were prepared by 5' RACE. Instrument on record: Illumina HiSeq 2000. Through fastp at Q25 and MiXCR, TCRdb rebuilt clones from the public reads, retaining in-frame beta chains. All rows with the same CDR3 protein become a single entry with the most common DNA and genes. The sample yields 1.5 million to 2 million distinct CDR3 sequences; roughly a third were counted once. Together, the top ten hold 0.25% to 0.3% of the sample. The sequencing sample was made of cord blood. These receptors were collected from a newborn girl in good health.

Turning to this clonotype: A read error may account for a junction end that differs from germline. The chain couples TRBV2 to TRBJ2-1, with D possibly being TRBD1 or TRBD2 (6 bases each). The CDR3 is 15 residues long. CDR1 and CDR2 from the germline V gene are SNHLY and FYNNEI. The CDR3 bases are TGTGCCAGCAGGAAAGGGGGGAACTCCTACAATGGGCAGTTCTTC. This sequence encodes CASRKGGNSYNGQFF. The full variable domain, with the rest looked up from reference TRBV2 and TRBJ2-1, is EPEVTQTPSHQVTQMGQEVILRCVPISNHLYFYWYRQILGQKVEFLVSFYNNEISEKSEIFDDQFSVERPDGSNFTLKIRSTKLEDSAMYFCASRKGGNSYNGQFFGPGTRLTVL.

This clonotype was seen repeatedly, ten times or more. This sequence joins TRBV9 and TRBJ2-5; D gene ambiguous. CDR3 size: 16 residues. V dropped 0 bases and J dropped 4 bases, with 16 bases sitting between them. Germline CDR1 reads SGDLS; CDR2 reads YYNGEE. Here the CDR3 DNA reads TGTGCCAGCAGCGTAGGCGAGTTGGTATCAGGAGAGACCCAGTACTTC. Translation: CASSVGELVSGETQYF.

This clonotype occurred a few times. The V call is TRBV4-1, the J call TRBJ2-3; 13 nucleotides match TRBD2. Germline V gene lookup returns CDR1 MGHRA and CDR2 YSYEKL. The CDR3 runs 14 residues. Trimming at V came to 1 base and at J to 12 bases, leaving 4 bases not matched to a gene. CDR3 sequence (DNA): TGCGCCAGCAGCCAAGTCGGGACTAGCGGGGTTCAGTATTTT. Its protein is CASSQVGTSGVQYF.

The chain is built from TRBV28 and TRBJ2-7; TRBD1 matches at 7 bases. The CDR3 has 14 residues. Per germline, CDR1 MDHEN and CDR2 SYDVKM. The ends lost 7 bases at V and 3 bases at J; junction bases unmatched: 9. CDR3 nucleotides: TGTGCCAGCACCGGGACAGCCCGGCACTACGAGCAGTACTTC. This encodes CASTGTARHYEQYF.

This clonotype was picked up a small number of times. The genes are TRBV11-2 and TRBJ2-3, with 13 bases aligning to TRBD2. V was pared by 9 bases and J by 6 bases, with 9 bases of the junction left unmatched. The length of the CDR3 is 15 residues. Germline values: CDR1 SGHAT, CDR2 FQNNGV. CDR3 sequence (DNA): TGTGCCAGTGAACTAGCGGGAGGGCTTATGGATACGCAGTATTTT. This translates into CASELAGGLMDTQYF.

This sequence joins TRBV6-2 or TRBV6-3 and TRBJ2-7; no clear D. The CDR3 contains 15 residues. V was clipped by 0 bases and J by 3 bases, with 12 bases between them. The germline V gene has CDR1 MNHEY and CDR2 SVGEGT. The CDR3 loop is CASSYSDRSFYEQYF. Written as DNA, the CDR3 is TGTGCCAGCAGTTACTCGGACCGTTCCTTCTACGAGCAGTACTTC.

The gene calls are TRBV6-5 and TRBJ1-4; a weak D match, TRBD1 (6 bases). Trimming cost V 0 bases and J 5 bases, with 13 bases left between them. Looked up from germline, CDR1 is MNHEY and CDR2 is SVGAGI. This CDR3 has 16 amino acids. CDR3 nucleotide sequence: TGTGCCAGCAGTTACTCGGCAGGCCAGGGGAATGAAAAACTGTTTTTT. Translated, it gives CASSYSAGQGNEKLFF.

The chain has TRBV24-1 and TRBJ2-4; D may match TRBD1 or TRBD2 (5 bases each). Germline V lookup: CDR1 KGHDR, CDR2 SFDVKD. The CDR3 totals 15 residues. Trimming removed 5 bases from V and 3 bases from J, with 13 bases in between. The CDR3, as DNA: TGTGCCACCAGTGGCCACCGGGACGGCAAAAACATTCAGTACTTC. It codes for CATSGHRDGKNIQYF.

This CDR3 is CASSLRTASSGNTIYF. In DNA, the CDR3 is TGTGCCAGCAGCTTACGGACAGCCTCCTCTGGAAACACCATATATTTT. The J gene is TRBJ1-3, the V gene TRBV11-2; D may be TRBD1 (6 bases). V lost 2 bases, J lost 0 bases, and 11 bases lay in between. The CDR3 totals 16 residues. Germline V gene data show CDR1 as SGHAT and CDR2 as FQNNGV. Full variable domain (outside the CDR3, taken from reference TRBV11-2 and TRBJ1-3): EAGVAQSPRYKIIEKRQSVAFWCNPISGHATLYWYQQILGQGPKLLIQFQNNGVVDDSQLPKDRFSAERLKGVDSTLKIQPAKLEDSAVYLCASSLRTASSGNTIYFGEGSWLTVV.

The rearrangement joins TRBV12-3 or TRBV12-4 to TRBJ1-2, with 8 bases fitting TRBD1. This CDR3 has 14 residues. The V segment lost 5 bases and the J segment 4 bases; nucleotides outside the gene matches: 6. The CDR3 region has the DNA TGTGCCAGCAGTCTGCAGGGGGCCCTCTATGGCTACACCTTC. Translating gives CASSLQGALYGYTF.

This clonotype was detected only a few times. This chain uses TRBV4-2 with TRBJ2-7, with D maybe TRBD2 (6 bases). The CDR3 covers 15 residues. V lost 0 bases and J 5 bases, leaving 14 bases between the germline ends. Germline-derived CDR1 and CDR2 are LGHNA and YNFKEQ. The CDR3 protein is CASSQDPPGANEQYF. CDR3 DNA sequence: TGTGCCAGCAGCCAAGATCCCCCGGGAGCTAACGAGCAGTACTTC.

This clonotype occurred many times. The CDR3 loop is CASSLAGNTQYF. CDR3 sequence (DNA): TGTGCCAGCAGCTTAGCTGGAAATACGCAGTATTTT. This sequence joins TRBV7-2 and TRBJ2-3; D is unresolved. Per germline, CDR1 SGHTA and CDR2 FQGNSA. V was shortened by 0 bases and J by 7 bases, with 5 bases between the two germline ends. There are 12 residues in the CDR3.

This clonotype was counted between two and nine times. This sequence joins TRBV6-1 and TRBJ1-1; a possible D gene is TRBD1 (5 bases). The germline V gene has CDR1 MNHNS and CDR2 SASEGT. The length of the CDR3 is 15 residues. V lost 2 bases and J lost 4, with 14 bases in between. Here the CDR3 reads CASSENLRVGTEAFF. The CDR3 bases are TGTGCCAGCAGTGAAAACCTCAGGGTAGGCACTGAAGCTTTCTTT.

This chain joins TRBV12-3 or TRBV12-4 and TRBJ2-3, with TRBD1 matching over 7 bases. Trimming at V came to 3 bases and at J to 7 bases, leaving 7 bases not matched to a gene. This CDR3 spans 14 amino acids. The DNA for the CDR3 is TGTGCCAGCAGTTTCCGGGACAGAGTCTATACGCAGTATTTT. Its protein is CASSFRDRVYTQYF.